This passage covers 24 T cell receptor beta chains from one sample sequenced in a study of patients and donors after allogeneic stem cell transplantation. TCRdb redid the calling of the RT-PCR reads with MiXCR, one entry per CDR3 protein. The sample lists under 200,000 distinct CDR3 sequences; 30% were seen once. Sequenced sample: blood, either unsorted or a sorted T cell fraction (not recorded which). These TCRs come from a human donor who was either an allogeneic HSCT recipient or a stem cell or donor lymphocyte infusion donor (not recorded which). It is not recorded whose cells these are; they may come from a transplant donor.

The CDR3 nucleotides read TGTGCCAGCAGCGCACCGGGATTCTCTAATGAAAAACTGTTTTTT. It codes for CASSAPGFSNEKLFF. The V and J genes are TRBV12-3 or TRBV12-4 and TRBJ1-4, with D hard to call. The CDR3 extends over 15 amino acids. V shed 6 bases and J shed 3 bases, with 14 bases lying between them.

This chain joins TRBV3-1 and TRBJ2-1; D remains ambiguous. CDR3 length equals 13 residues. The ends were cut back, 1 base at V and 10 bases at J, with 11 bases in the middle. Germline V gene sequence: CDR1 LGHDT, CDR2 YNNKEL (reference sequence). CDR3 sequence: CASSQVSRPEQFF. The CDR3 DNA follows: TGTGCCAGCAGCCAAGTTTCCCGGCCAGAGCAGTTCTTC.

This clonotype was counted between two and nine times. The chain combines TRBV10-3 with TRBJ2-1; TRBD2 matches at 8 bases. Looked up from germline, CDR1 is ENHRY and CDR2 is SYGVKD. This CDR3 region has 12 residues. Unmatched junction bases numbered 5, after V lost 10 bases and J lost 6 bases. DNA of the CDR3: TGTGCCACCGGACTAGCTCCCAATGAGCAGTTCTTC. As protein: CATGLAPNEQFF.

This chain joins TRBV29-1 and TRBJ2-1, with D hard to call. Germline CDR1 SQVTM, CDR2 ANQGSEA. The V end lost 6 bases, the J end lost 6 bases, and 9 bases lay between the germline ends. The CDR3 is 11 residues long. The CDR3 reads CSVSQGNEQFF. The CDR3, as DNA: TGCAGCGTCTCACAAGGCAATGAGCAGTTCTTC.

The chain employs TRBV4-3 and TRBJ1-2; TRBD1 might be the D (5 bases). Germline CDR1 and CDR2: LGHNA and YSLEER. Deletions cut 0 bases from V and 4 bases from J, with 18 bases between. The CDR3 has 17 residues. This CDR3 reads CASSQDKALGRAYGYTF. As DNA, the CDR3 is TGCGCCAGCAGCCAAGATAAAGCGTTGGGCAGGGCCTATGGCTACACCTTC.

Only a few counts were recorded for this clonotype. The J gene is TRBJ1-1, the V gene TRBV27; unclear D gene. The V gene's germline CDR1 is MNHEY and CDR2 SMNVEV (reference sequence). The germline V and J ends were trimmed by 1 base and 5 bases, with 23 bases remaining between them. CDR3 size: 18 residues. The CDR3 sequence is CASSLYPTLALMGTEAFF. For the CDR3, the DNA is TGTGCCAGCAGTTTATACCCCACCCTAGCGCTCATGGGGACTGAAGCTTTCTTT.

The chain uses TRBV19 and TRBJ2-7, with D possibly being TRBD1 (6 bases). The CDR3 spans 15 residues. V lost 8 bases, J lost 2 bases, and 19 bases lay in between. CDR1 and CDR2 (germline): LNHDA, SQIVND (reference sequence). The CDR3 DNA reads TGTGCCAGTGCAATCCGCCCGGACAGCCCCTACGAGCAGTACTTC. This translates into CASAIRPDSPYEQYF. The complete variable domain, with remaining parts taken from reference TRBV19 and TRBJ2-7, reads DGGITQSPKYLFRKEGQNVTLSCEQNLNHDAMYWYRQDPGQGLRLIYYSQIVNDFQKGDIAEGYSVSREKKESFPLTVTSAQKNPTAFYLCASAIRPDSPYEQYFGPGTRLTVT.

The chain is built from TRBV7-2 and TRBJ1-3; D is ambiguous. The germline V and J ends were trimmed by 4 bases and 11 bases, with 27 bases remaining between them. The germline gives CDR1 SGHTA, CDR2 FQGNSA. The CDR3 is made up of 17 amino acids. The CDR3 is CASSSGNSGFLGNAIYF. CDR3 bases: TGTGCCAGCAGCTCCGGGAACAGCGGGTTTTTGGGGAACGCCATATATTTT.

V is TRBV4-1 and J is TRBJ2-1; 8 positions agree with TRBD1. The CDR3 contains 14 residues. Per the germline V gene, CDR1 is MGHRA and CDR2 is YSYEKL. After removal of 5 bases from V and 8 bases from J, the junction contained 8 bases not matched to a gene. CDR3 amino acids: CASSWRTGSYEQFF. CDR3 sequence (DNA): TGCGCCAGCAGCTGGCGGACAGGGTCATATGAGCAGTTCTTC.

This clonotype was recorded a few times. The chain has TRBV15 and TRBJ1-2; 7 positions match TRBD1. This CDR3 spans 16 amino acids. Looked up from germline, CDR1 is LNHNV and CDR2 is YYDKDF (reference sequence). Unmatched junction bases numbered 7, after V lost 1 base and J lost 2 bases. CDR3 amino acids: CATSRGTGLVNYGYTF. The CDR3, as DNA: TGTGCCACCAGCAGAGGGACAGGTTTGGTCAACTATGGCTACACCTTC.

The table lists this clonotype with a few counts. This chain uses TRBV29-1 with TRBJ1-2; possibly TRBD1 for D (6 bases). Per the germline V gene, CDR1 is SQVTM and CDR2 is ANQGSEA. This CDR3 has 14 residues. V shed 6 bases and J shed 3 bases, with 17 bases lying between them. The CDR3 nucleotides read TGCAGCGTGGGACCAACCAGGGGCCACTATGGCTACACCTTC. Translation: CSVGPTRGHYGYTF.

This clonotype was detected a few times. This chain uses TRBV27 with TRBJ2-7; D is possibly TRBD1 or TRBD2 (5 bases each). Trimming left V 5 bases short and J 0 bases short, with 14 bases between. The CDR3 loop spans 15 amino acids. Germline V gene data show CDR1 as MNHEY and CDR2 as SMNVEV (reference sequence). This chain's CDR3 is CASSLRRGPSYEQYF. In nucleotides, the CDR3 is TGTGCCAGCAGTCTCAGACGGGGACCCTCCTACGAGCAGTACTTC.

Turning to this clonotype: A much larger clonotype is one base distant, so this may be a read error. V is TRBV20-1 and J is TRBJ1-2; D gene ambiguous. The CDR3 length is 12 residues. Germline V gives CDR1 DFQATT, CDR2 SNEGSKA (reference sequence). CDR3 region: CSARVDIYGFTF. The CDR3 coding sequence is TGCAGTGCTAGAGTGGATATCTATGGCTTCACCTTC.

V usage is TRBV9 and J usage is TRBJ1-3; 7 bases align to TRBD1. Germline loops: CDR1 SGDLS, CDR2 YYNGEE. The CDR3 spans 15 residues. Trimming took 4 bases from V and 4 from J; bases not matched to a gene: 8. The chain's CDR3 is CASSTLTGIGNTIYF. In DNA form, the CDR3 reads TGTGCCAGCAGCACCCTGACAGGGATCGGAAACACCATATATTTT.

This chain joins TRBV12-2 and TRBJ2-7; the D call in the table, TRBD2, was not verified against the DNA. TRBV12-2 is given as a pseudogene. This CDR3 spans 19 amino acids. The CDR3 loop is CASRLAPPSTGGGVYEQYF. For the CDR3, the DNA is TGTGCAAGTCGCTTAGCCCCACCCTCCACCGGTGGGGGAGTCTACGAGCAGTACTTC.

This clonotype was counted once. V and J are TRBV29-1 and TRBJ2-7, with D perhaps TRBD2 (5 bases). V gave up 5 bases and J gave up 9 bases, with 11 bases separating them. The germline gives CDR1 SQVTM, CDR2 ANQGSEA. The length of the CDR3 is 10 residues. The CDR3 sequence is CSVPRVRQYF. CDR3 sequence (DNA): TGCAGCGTTCCGAGGGTGCGGCAGTACTTC.

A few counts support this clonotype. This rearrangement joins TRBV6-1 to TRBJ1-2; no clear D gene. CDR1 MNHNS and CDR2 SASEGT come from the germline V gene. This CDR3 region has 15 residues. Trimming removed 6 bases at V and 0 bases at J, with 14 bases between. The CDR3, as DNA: TGTGCCAGCAGCGCCTTTGGGCTAACTAACTATGGCTACACCTTC. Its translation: CASSAFGLTNYGYTF.

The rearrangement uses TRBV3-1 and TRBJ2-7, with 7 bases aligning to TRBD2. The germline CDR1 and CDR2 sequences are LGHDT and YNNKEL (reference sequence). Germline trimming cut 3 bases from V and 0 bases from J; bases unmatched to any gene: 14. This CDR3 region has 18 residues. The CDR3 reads CASSQPRVFGRPSYEQYF. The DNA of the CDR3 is TGTGCCAGCAGCCAGCCCCGCGTCTTCGGGAGGCCCTCCTACGAGCAGTACTTC.

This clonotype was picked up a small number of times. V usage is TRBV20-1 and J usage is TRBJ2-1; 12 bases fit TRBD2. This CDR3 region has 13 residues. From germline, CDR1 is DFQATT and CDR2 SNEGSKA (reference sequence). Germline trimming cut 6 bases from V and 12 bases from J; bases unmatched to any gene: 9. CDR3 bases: TGCAGTGCCGTGACTAGCGGGAGAACGGGGCAGTTCTTC. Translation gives CSAVTSGRTGQFF.

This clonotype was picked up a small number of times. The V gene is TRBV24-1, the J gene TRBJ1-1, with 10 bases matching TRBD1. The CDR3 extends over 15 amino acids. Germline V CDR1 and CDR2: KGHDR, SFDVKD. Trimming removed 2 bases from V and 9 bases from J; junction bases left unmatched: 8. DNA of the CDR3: TGTGCCACCAGTGATTCGGACAGGGGGGGTACTCAAGCTTTCTTT. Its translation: CATSDSDRGGTQAFF.

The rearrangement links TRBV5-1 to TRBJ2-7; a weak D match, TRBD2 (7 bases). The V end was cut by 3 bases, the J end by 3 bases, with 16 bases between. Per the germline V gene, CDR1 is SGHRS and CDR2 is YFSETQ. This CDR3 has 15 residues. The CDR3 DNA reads TGCGCCAGCAGCTCGTGGGGGCGGGAGAACTACGAGCAGTACTTC. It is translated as CASSSWGRENYEQYF. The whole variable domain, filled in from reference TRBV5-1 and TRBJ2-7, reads KAGVTQTPRYLIKTRGQQVTLSCSPISGHRSVSWYQQTPGQGLQFLFEYFSETQRNKGNFPGRFSGRQFSNSRSEMNVSTLELGDSALYLCASSSWGRENYEQYFGPGTRLTVT.

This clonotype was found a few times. The CDR3 reads CASSQNSAYQPQHF. CDR3 nucleotides: TGTGCCAGCAGTCAAAACAGTGCCTATCAGCCCCAGCATTTT. J is TRBJ1-5 and V is TRBV28; no clear D. The ends were cut back, 5 bases at V and 5 bases at J, with 13 bases in the middle. Per germline, CDR1 MDHEN and CDR2 SYDVKM. This CDR3 is built from 14 residues.

The CDR3 DNA follows: TGTGCCAGCAGTGAAGTAGGGAATCTACGGGAGCAGTACTTC. Amino acids: CASSEVGNLREQYF. The chain joins TRBV25-1 to TRBJ2-7; D is unresolved. The CDR3 is 14 amino acids. Per germline, CDR1 MGHDK and CDR2 SYGVNS. Trimming shortened V by 2 bases and J by 7 bases, and 15 bases separated the two germline ends.

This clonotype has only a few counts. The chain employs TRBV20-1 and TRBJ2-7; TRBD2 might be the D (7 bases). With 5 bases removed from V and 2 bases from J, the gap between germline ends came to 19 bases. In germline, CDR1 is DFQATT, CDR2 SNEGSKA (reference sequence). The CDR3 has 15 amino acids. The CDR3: CSALPRLAGAYEQYF. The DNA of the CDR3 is TGCAGTGCTCTTCCTAGACTAGCAGGGGCCTACGAGCAGTACTTC.